Given below is one T cell receptor beta chain in context. Its specificity is not known. Reverse transcription of all isolated RNA meant that expressed TCRB transcripts were sequenced. Produced via immunoSEQ multiplex PCR; TCRdb's table is partial and in-frame only. The table shows a few hundred thousand clones, with roughly 16% occurring only once. These data are taken from a study of beta chain features in type 1 diabetes. Study-level points and caveats: Within each of all four CD4+ subsets, Type 1 diabetes patients had TCRB CDR3s that were moderately but significantly shorter.

From germline, CDR1 is GTSNPN and CDR2 SVGIG (reference sequence). V was pared by 4 bases and J by 1 base, with 10 bases between. This CDR3 has 13 amino acids. Sequencing was done on a sample of naive CD4+ T cells from blood. The sequence came from a man in his thirties or forties with type 1 diabetes. V and J are TRBV30 and TRBJ1-1; D gene unclear. The CDR3: CAWTQQPNTEAFF. In nucleotides, the CDR3 is TGTGCCTGGACCCAACAACCGAACACTGAAGCTTTCTTT.